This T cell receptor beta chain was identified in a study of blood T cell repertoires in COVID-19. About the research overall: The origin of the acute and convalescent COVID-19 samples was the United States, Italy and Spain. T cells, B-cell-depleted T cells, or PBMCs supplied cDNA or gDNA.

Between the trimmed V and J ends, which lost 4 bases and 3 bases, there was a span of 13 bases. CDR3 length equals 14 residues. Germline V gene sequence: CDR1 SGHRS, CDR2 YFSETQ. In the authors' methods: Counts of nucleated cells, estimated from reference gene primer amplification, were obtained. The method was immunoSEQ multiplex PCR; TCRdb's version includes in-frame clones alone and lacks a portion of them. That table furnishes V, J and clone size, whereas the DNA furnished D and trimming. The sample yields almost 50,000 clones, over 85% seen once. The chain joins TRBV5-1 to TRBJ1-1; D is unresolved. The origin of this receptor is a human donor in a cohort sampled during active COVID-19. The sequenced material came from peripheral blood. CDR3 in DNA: TGCGCCAGCAGCCCCTGGGCCGACGACACTGAAGCTTTCTTT. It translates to CASSPWADDTEAFF.